The clone carrying this T cell receptor (beta chain) occurred a few times. What it binds is not known. Trimming pared 1 base from V and 2 bases from J, leaving 11 bases between. There are 15 residues in the CDR3. The germline CDR1 and CDR2 sequences are KGHSH and LQKENI. This sample is drawn from a study of glioma-infiltrating T cells after dendritic cell vaccination. For the study at large: Glioblastoma patients came from Phase I and II dendritic cell vaccination trials.

Profiled with immunoSEQ multiplex PCR; TCRdb holds only in-frame clones, not every one. The sample has tens of thousands of clones; about 90% are singletons. General study findings and limits: Higher TCR clonality did not directly relate to longer survival.

Sequencing used blood, obtained before dendritic cell vaccination. The chain couples TRBV18 to TRBJ1-1; D gene ambiguous. The clonotype comes from a human donor with glioblastoma. The CDR3 spells CASSPQADYNTEAFF. In nucleotides, the CDR3 is TGTGCCAGCTCACCACAGGCAGACTATAACACTGAAGCTTTCTTT. The full variable domain, its missing parts supplied by reference TRBV18 and TRBJ1-1, is NAGVMQNPRHLVRRRGQEARLRCSPMKGHSHVYWYRQLPEEGLKFMVYLQKENIIDESGMPKERFSAEFPKEGPSILRIQQVVRGDSAAYFCASSPQADYNTEAFFGQGTRLTVV.